This paragraph covers one TCR beta chain sequence. The study assigned cohorts using participant-reported clinical history. Original processing notes: Amplification of reference gene primers was used by the study to estimate nucleated cell counts. Sequencing used immunoSEQ multiplex PCR; TCRdb keeps in-frame clones, though not all of them. The V and J calls and the clone size are those of that table, but D and trimming were determined from the DNA. Among about 270,000 clones, roughly 86% were seen once, and the ten largest hold more than 1.5%. J gave up 3 bases and V 1 base, and 2 bases lay outside the gene matches. This CDR3 spans 15 amino acids. Germline V lookup: CDR1 MNHEY, CDR2 SMNVEV (reference sequence). The sample belongs to a study of blood T cell repertoires in COVID-19. Turning to the study itself: The study drew acute and convalescent COVID-19 samples from the United States, Italy and Spain. Sample material is recorded as cDNA or gDNA derived from T cells, B-cell-depleted T cells, or PBMCs.

V gene TRBV27 combines with J gene TRBJ1-3, with TRBD1 matching 8 bases. This TCR was recovered from an older woman who had recovered from COVID-19. Sequencing was performed on PBMCs or T cells enriched from blood (not recorded which). The DNA for the CDR3 is TGTGCCAGCAGTTTATACAGGGGGAGTGGAAACACCATATATTTT. This encodes CASSLYRGSGNTIYF.